This T cell receptor (beta chain) was captured by sequencing in a study of CD4 T cells in relation to SARS-CoV-2 and coronaviruses. Turning to the study itself: PBMCs were cultured with antigen for roughly 11 days before TCR beta sequencing. Study results and limitations: Monoreactive clones expanded significantly more to SARS-CoV-2 than crossreactive clones did.

Libraries were prepared by immunoSEQ multiplex PCR; TCRdb keeps only in-frame clonotypes and omits some of them. The table has 28,000 or so clones, roughly four fifths seen once. Unexposed donor CD4+ T cells date from about 2011-2018, before the COVID-19 pandemic. After about 10 days of culture, CD4+ T cells were isolated. Each well had about 2.2 million PBMCs in approximately 5.1% human AB serum with IL-2. Cultures received half-medium IL-2 refreshes on days 3 and 7. A word on this clone: Its target is unknown.

Sequenced input: CD4+ T cells from PBMCs, cultured in vitro. The sequence was collected from a human donor in good health.

CDR3 DNA: TGTGCCAGCAGTATCGGCCCTGGGGAAGCTTTCTTT. It specifies CASSIGPGEAFF. The J gene is TRBJ1-1, the V gene TRBV6-5; D unresolved. V dropped 5 bases and J dropped 8 bases, with 12 bases sitting between them. CDR3 length: 12 residues. Germline V lookup: CDR1 MNHEY, CDR2 SVGAGI.